This section outlines one T cell receptor beta chain sequence together with its context. Germline and junction disagree at one end, which may indicate a read error. Samples came from axillary lymph nodes draining the breast cancer. CDR3 length: 13 amino acids. TCRdb re-analysed the multiplex PCR reads in MiXCR, keeping a single row per CDR3 protein. This sample has over 250,000 distinct CDR3 sequences, with over 30% found just once. This sample is part of a study of breast tumors, draining lymph nodes, adjacent tissues. The sequenced material came from axillary lymph node tissue. This rearrangement joins TRBV12-3 or TRBV12-4 to TRBJ1-1; D remains unclear. This sequence was found in a female donor with breast cancer. Some clones in this sample may be carry-over from other donors' samples. This CDR3 reads CASSLVENTEAFF. The CDR3 region has the DNA TGTGCCAGCAGCTTAGTGGAGAACACTGAAGCTTTCTTT.